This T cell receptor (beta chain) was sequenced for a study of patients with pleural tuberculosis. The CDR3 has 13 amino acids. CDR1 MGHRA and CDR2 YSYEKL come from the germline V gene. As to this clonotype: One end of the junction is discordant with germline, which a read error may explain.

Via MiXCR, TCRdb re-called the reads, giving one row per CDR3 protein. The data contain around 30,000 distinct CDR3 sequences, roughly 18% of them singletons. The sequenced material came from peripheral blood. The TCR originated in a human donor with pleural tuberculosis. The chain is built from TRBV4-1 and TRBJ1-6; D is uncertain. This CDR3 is CAGSQRYNSPLRF. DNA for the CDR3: TGCGCCGGCAGCCAACGTTACAACTCACCCCTCCGCTTT.